Here is one T cell receptor beta chain with its context. This entry is derived from a study of blood T cell repertoires in COVID-19. Looking at the study overall: There were acute and convalescent COVID-19 samples, and they came from the United States, Italy and Spain. T cells, B-cell-depleted T cells, or PBMCs supplied cDNA or gDNA.

Per the germline V gene, CDR1 is GTSNPN and CDR2 is SVGIG (reference sequence). CDR3 length: 14 residues. The junction had 7 bases not matched to a gene; V was cut back by 4 bases and J by 4 bases. Original data processing: Amplification with reference gene primers provided the estimates of nucleated cell counts. Generated by immunoSEQ multiplex PCR, the TCRdb table keeps only in-frame clones and is missing some. That table is the source of V, J and clone size, and D and trimming were worked out from the DNA. The data contain about 190,000 clones, 80% to 90% of them singletons. V usage is TRBV30 and J usage is TRBJ2-7, with 10 bases that match TRBD2. This clonotype was sampled from a man aged 30 to 39 with acute or convalescent COVID-19. Sequencing was done on a sample of peripheral blood. CDR3 residues: CAWKLTSGAYEQYF. For the CDR3, the DNA is TGTGCCTGGAAACTCACTAGCGGGGCTTACGAGCAGTACTTC. Supplemented by reference TRBV30 and TRBJ2-7, the full variable domain reads SQTIHQWPATLVQPVGSPLSLECTVEGTSNPNLYWYRQAAGRGLQLLFYSVGIGQISSEVPQNLSASRPQDRQFILSSKKLLLSDSGFYLCAWKLTSGAYEQYFGPGTRLTVT.